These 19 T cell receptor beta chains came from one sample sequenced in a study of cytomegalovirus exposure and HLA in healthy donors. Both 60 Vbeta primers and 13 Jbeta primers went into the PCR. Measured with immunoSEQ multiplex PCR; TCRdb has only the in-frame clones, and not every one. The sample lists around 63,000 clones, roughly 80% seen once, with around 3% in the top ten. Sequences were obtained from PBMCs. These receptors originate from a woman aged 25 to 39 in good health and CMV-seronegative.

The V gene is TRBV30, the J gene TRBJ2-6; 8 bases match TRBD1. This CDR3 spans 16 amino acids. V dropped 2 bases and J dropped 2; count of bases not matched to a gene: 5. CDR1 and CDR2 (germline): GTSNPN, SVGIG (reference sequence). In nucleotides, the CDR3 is TGTGCCTGGAGTAGGCCAGGGGGCGCTGGGGCCAACGTCCTGACTTTC. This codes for CAWSRPGGAGANVLTF.

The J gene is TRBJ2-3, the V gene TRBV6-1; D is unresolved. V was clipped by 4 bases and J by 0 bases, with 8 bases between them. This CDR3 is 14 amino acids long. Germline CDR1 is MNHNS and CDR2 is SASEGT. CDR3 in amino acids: CASSGALSTDTQYF. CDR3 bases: TGTGCCAGCAGTGGGGCCTTAAGCACAGATACGCAGTATTTT.

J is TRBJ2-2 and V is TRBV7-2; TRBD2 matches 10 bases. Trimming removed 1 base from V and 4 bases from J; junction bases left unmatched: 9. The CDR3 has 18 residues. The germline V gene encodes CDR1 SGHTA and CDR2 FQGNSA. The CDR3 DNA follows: TGTGCCAGCAGCTTAGTCCGGCTAGCGGGGGCTCGCACCGGGGAGCTGTTTTTT. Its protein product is CASSLVRLAGARTGELFF.

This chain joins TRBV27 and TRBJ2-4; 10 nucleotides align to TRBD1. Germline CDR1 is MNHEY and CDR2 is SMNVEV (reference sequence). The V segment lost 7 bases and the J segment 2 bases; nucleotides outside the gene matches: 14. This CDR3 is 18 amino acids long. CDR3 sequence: CASTTLTPGQGTKNIQYF. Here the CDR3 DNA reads TGTGCCAGCACTACCTTAACCCCGGGACAGGGGACCAAAAACATTCAGTACTTC.

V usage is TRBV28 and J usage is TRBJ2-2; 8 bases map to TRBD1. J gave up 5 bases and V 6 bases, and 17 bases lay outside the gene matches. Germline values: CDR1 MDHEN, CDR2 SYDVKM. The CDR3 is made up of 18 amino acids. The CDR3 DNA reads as TGTGCCAGCAGGTGGGGCCGGGGCAGGGGGCTGTTGACCGGGGAGCTGTTTTTT. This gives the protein CASRWGRGRGLLTGELFF.

CDR3: CASSQARTASYEQYF. Here the CDR3 DNA reads TGCGCCAGCAGCCAAGCCAGGACAGCCTCCTACGAGCAGTACTTC. The chain couples TRBV4-3 to TRBJ2-5, with D maybe TRBD1 (6 bases). The end of the DNA aligns better with TRBJ2-7, so the J call may be wrong. The CDR3 is made up of 15 amino acids. Germline V gives CDR1 LGHNA, CDR2 YSLEER.

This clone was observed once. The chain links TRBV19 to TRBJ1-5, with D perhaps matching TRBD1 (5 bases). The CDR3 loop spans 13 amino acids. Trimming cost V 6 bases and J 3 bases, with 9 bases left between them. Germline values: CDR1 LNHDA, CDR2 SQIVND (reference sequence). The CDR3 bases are TGTGCCAGTAGCACGGACAACAATCAGCCCCAGCATTTT. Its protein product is CASSTDNNQPQHF.

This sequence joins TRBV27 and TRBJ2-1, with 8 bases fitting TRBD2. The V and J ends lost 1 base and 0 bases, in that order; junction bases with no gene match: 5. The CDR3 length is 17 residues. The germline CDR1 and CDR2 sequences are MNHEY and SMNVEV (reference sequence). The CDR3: CASSLFSGTSSYNEQFF. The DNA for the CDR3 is TGTGCCAGCAGTTTATTTAGCGGGACCAGCTCCTACAATGAGCAGTTCTTC.

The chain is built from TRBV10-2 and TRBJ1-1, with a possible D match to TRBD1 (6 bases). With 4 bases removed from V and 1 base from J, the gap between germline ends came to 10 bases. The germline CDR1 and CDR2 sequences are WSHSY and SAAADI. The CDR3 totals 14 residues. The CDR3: CASSGNRENTEAFF. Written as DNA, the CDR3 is TGCGCCAGCAGTGGGAACAGGGAGAACACTGAAGCTTTCTTT.

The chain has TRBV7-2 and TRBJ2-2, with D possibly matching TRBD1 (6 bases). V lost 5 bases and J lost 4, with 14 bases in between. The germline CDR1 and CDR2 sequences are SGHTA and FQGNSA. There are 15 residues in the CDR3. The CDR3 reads CASSIQGRSTGELFF. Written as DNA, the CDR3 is TGTGCCAGCAGCATACAGGGTCGGAGCACCGGGGAGCTGTTTTTT.

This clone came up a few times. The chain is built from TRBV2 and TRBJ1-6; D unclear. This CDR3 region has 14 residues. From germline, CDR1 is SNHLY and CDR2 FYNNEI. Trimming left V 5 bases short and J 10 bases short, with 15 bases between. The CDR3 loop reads CASSRPGRGSPLHF. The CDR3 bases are TGTGCCAGCAGTCGTCCGGGTAGAGGGTCACCCCTCCACTTT.

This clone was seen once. CDR3 in amino acids: CASSPRTVNEQFF. CDR3 sequence (DNA): TGTGCCAGCAGCCCACGGACTGTTAATGAGCAGTTCTTC. The genes are TRBV7-7 and TRBJ2-1, with D possibly matching TRBD2 (5 bases). The CDR3 covers 13 residues. V was shortened by 5 bases and J by 7 bases, with 12 bases between the two germline ends. The germline V gene encodes CDR1 SSHAT and CDR2 FNYEAQ (reference sequence).

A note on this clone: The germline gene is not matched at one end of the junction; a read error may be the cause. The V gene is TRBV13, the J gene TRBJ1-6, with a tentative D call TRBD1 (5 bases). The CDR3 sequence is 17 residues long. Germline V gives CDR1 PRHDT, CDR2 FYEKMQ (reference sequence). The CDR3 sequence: CASSLGQGGIFGSPLHF. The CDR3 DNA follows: TGTGCCAGCAGCCTAGGGCAGGGTGGGATCTTCGGTTCACCCCTCCACTTT.

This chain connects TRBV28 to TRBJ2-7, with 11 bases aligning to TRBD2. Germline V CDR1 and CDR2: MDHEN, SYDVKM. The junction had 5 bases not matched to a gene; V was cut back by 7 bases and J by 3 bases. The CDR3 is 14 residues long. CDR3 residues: CASIGTSGGYEQYF. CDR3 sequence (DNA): TGTGCCAGCATCGGAACTAGCGGGGGCTACGAGCAGTACTTC.

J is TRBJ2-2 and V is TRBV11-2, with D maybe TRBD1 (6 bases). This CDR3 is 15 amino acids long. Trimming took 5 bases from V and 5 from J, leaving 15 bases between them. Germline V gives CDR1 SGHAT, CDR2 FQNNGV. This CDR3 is CASSAQLQGTGELFF. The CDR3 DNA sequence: TGTGCCAGCAGCGCACAACTACAGGGAACCGGGGAGCTGTTTTTT.

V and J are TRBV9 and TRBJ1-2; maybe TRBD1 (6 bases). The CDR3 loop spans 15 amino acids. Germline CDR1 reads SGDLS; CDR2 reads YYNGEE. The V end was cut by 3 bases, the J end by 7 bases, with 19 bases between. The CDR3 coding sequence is TGTGCCAGCAGCGACCGCCGAATGGACAGATCTGGCTACACCTTC. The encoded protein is CASSDRRMDRSGYTF.

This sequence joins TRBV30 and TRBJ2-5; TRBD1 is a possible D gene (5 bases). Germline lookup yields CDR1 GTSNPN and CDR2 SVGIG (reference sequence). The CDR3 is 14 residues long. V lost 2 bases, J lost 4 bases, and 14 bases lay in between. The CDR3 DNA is TGTGCCTGGAGTCGGACACGACTCTTAGAGACCCAGTACTTC. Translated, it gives CAWSRTRLLETQYF.

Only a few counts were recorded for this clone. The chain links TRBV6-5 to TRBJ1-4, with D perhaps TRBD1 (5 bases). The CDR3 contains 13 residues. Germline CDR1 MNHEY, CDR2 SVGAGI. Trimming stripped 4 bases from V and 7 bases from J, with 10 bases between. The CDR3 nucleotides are TGTGCCAGCAGTTCCCAGGGAGGTGAAAAACTGTTTTTT. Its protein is CASSSQGGEKLFF.

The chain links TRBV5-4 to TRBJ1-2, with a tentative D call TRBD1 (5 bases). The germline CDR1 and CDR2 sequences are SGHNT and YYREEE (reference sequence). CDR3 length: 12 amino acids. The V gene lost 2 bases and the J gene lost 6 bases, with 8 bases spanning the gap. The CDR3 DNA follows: TGTGCCAGCAGCTTATCGGGGGATGGCTACACCTTC. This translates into CASSLSGDGYTF. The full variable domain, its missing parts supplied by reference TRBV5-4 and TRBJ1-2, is ETGVTQSPTHLIKTRGQQVTLRCSSQSGHNTVSWYQQALGQGPQFIFQYYREEENGRGNFPPRFSGLQFPNYSSELNVNALELDDSALYLCASSLSGDGYTFGSGTRLTVV.